A single sample is the source of the 25 T cell receptor beta chains below, sequenced in a study of beta chain features in type 1 diabetes. Overall study results and limits: Moderately but significantly shorter TCRB CDR3s were found in Type 1 diabetes patients in all four CD4+ subsets.

The investigators reverse transcribed all of the isolated RNA, so they sequenced expressed TCRB transcripts. Measured with immunoSEQ multiplex PCR; TCRdb has only the in-frame clones, and not every one. The profile covers about 28,000 clones, with less than 70% appearing a single time and 2% to 3% taken by the ten largest. No cognate antigen is known for these TCRs. The sequencing input was Tregs from blood. Receptors were obtained from a woman aged 25 to 45 with type 1 diabetes.

The chain has TRBV7-9 and TRBJ1-1, with 10 nucleotides matching TRBD1. After removal of 6 bases from V and 12 bases from J, the junction contained 13 bases not matched to a gene. The CDR3 contains 14 residues. Germline V gene lookup returns CDR1 SEHNR and CDR2 FQNEAQ (reference sequence). CDR3 in amino acids: CASRSAAGDRGTFF. The DNA of the CDR3 is TGTGCCAGCAGATCCGCAGCGGGGGACAGGGGAACTTTCTTT.

The V gene is TRBV7-9, the J gene TRBJ1-2; 8 nucleotides match TRBD1. The germline V gene encodes CDR1 SEHNR and CDR2 FQNEAQ (reference sequence). J was trimmed by 4 bases and V by 5 bases; bases with no gene match: 6. The CDR3 runs 14 residues. The CDR3 sequence: CASSPGQGPYGYTF. CDR3 nucleotides: TGTGCCAGCAGCCCAGGACAGGGCCCCTATGGCTACACCTTC.

The rearrangement uses TRBV19 and TRBJ2-1, with 11 bases that match TRBD2. Germline V CDR1 and CDR2: LNHDA, SQIVND (reference sequence). V gave up 5 bases and J gave up 4 bases; unmatched junction bases: 13. The length of the CDR3 is 18 residues. This chain's CDR3 is CASSPGLADQLRYNEQFF. DNA for the CDR3: TGTGCCAGTAGTCCGGGACTAGCGGATCAACTGCGATACAATGAGCAGTTCTTC.

The CDR3 DNA follows: TGTGCCAGTATTCGTCAGGGGGCAGGAGTAGCCGGGGAGCTGTTTTTT. Protein sequence: CASIRQGAGVAGELFF. The rearrangement joins TRBV19 to TRBJ2-2, with TRBD1 identical over 8 bases. Germline V gives CDR1 LNHDA, CDR2 SQIVND (reference sequence). Trimming took 7 bases from V and 6 from J; bases not matched to a gene: 13. This CDR3 spans 16 amino acids.

This sequence joins TRBV9 and TRBJ2-1; 10 positions agree with TRBD2. The CDR3 has 17 residues. V shed 2 bases and J 9 bases; nucleotides not matched to a gene: 14. CDR1 is SGDLS, CDR2 YYNGEE, per germline. The CDR3 region is CASSVQDLAGAWGEQFF. CDR3 nucleotides: TGTGCCAGCAGCGTCCAGGACCTAGCGGGAGCTTGGGGTGAGCAGTTCTTC.

The chain recombines TRBV19 with TRBJ1-2; TRBD1 matches 7 bases. Germline V gene sequence: CDR1 LNHDA, CDR2 SQIVND (reference sequence). This CDR3 is 14 amino acids long. The V segment lost 3 bases and the J segment 8 bases; nucleotides outside the gene matches: 9. This CDR3 is CASSIQQGPYGYTF. The CDR3, as DNA: TGTGCCAGTAGTATCCAACAGGGGCCTTACGGCTACACCTTC.

The rearrangement links TRBV5-1 to TRBJ2-1; D is perhaps TRBD1 (5 bases). V shed 4 bases and J shed 3 bases, with 11 bases lying between them. CDR3 length: 14 residues. CDR1 and CDR2 (germline): SGHRS, YFSETQ. The CDR3 region has the DNA TGCGCCAGCAGCCTGGATAGGGGCTACAATGAGCAGTTCTTC. It encodes CASSLDRGYNEQFF.

This clone was seen only a few times. The V call is TRBV6-5, the J call TRBJ2-3; TRBD1 agrees at 8 bases. V lost 6 bases, J lost 4 bases, and 3 bases stayed unmatched. Germline V gene lookup returns CDR1 MNHEY and CDR2 SVGAGI. The CDR3 runs 13 residues. The CDR3 sequence: CASRDRDADTQYF. DNA of the CDR3: TGTGCCAGCAGGGACAGGGATGCAGATACGCAGTATTTT.

This clone was seen a handful of times. The rearrangement links TRBV28 to TRBJ2-6; 7 bases fit TRBD1. The CDR3 is 18 residues long. From germline, CDR1 is MDHEN and CDR2 SYDVKM. The junction had 12 bases not matched to a gene; V was cut back by 5 bases and J by 2 bases. CDR3 protein: CASSPRQGKPPGANVLTF. In nucleotides, the CDR3 is TGTGCCAGCAGTCCCCGACAGGGAAAACCCCCTGGGGCCAACGTCCTGACTTTC.

The chain has TRBV7-5 and TRBJ2-1; TRBD2 is taken as the D call from the table, unchecked against the DNA. TRBV7-5 is noted as a pseudogene. The CDR3 runs to 17 residues. CDR3 amino acids: CARSAIPLGTTNNEQFF. CDR3 in DNA: TGTGCCAGAAGCGCGATCCCGTTGGGGACTACTAACAATGAGCAGTTCTTC.

The V call is TRBV7-2, the J call TRBJ2-1; 8 nucleotides match TRBD2. V gave up 1 base and J gave up 7 bases; unmatched junction bases: 9. The CDR3 contains 16 residues. CDR1 SGHTA and CDR2 FQGNSA come from the germline V gene. CDR3 DNA sequence: TGTGCCAGCAGCTTAGTTCCAGCGGGAGCTTGGAATGAGCAGTTCTTC. It translates to CASSLVPAGAWNEQFF.

The chain uses TRBV7-2 and TRBJ2-2; D is unresolved. Trimming removed 1 base at V and 6 bases at J, with 9 bases between. Germline V gene lookup returns CDR1 SGHTA and CDR2 FQGNSA. The CDR3 is 14 amino acids. The CDR3 DNA follows: TGTGCCAGCAGCTTAGGCGGTTCGGCCGGGGAGCTGTTTTTT. Translating it yields CASSLGGSAGELFF.

V is TRBV28 and J is TRBJ2-7; D might be TRBD2 (6 bases). The CDR3 spans 13 residues. V lost 5 bases and J lost 3, with 11 bases in between. CDR1 is MDHEN, CDR2 SYDVKM, per germline. Here the CDR3 reads CASSTGSYYEQYF. CDR3 DNA sequence: TGTGCCAGCAGTACCGGGAGCTACTACGAGCAGTACTTC. Variable domain in full (rest from reference TRBV28 and TRBJ2-7): DVKVTQSSRYLVKRTGEKVFLECVQDMDHENMFWYRQDPGLGLRLIYFSYDVKMKEKGDIPEGYSVSREKKERFSLILESASTNQTSMYLCASSTGSYYEQYFGPGTRLTVT.

This clone was observed a single time. The CDR3 sequence is CASSFDSGRAREQYF. Written as DNA, the CDR3 is TGTGCCAGCAGCTTCGACAGCGGGAGGGCCAGAGAGCAGTACTTC. The chain links TRBV7-9 to TRBJ2-7, with 10 bases identical to TRBD2. From germline, CDR1 is SEHNR and CDR2 FQNEAQ (reference sequence). Unmatched junction bases numbered 9, after V lost 3 bases and J lost 7 bases. This CDR3 comprises 15 residues.

The rearrangement uses TRBV19 and TRBJ2-3, with D possibly being TRBD2 (7 bases). This CDR3 region has 13 residues. Germline lookup yields CDR1 LNHDA and CDR2 SQIVND (reference sequence). V was pared by 7 bases and J by 13 bases, with 21 bases between. This CDR3 reads CASNPPRGGHKYF. CDR3 nucleotide sequence: TGTGCCAGTAACCCCCCGAGGGGGGGTCATAAGTATTTT.

This clone has only a few counts. The rearrangement links TRBV5-1 to TRBJ2-1; 11 nucleotides align to TRBD2. Unmatched junction bases numbered 2, after V lost 5 bases and J lost 4 bases. Germline V gene data show CDR1 as SGHRS and CDR2 as YFSETQ. The CDR3 runs 14 residues. CDR3 in DNA: TGCGCCAGCAGGGGGACTAGCGGATACAATGAGCAGTTCTTC. Translating it yields CASRGTSGYNEQFF.

The rearrangement links TRBV10-3 to TRBJ2-3; D is ambiguous. The germline CDR1 and CDR2 sequences are ENHRY and SYGVKD. CDR3 size: 14 residues. The V end was cut by 2 bases, the J end by 2 bases, with 8 bases between. The CDR3 coding sequence is TGTGCCATCAGTGAGACTACCGTCACAGATACGCAGTATTTT. Its translation is CAISETTVTDTQYF.

This chain links TRBV4-2 with TRBJ2-5, with 8 positions matching TRBD2. The CDR3 is made up of 16 amino acids. The germline V gene has CDR1 LGHNA and CDR2 YNFKEQ. The trim removed 4 bases at V and 1 base at J, leaving 8 bases unmatched. This CDR3 reads CASSPGTSRAQETQYF. CDR3 in DNA: TGTGCCAGCAGCCCCGGGACTAGTAGGGCCCAAGAGACCCAGTACTTC.

V usage is TRBV18 and J usage is TRBJ1-1; no clear D. Germline loops: CDR1 KGHSH, CDR2 LQKENI. The V end lost 4 bases, the J end lost 3 bases, and 9 bases lay between the germline ends. The CDR3 has 13 amino acids. The CDR3 protein is CASSLGRDTEAFF. The CDR3 bases are TGTGCCAGCTCACTTGGGCGGGACACTGAAGCTTTCTTT. The whole variable domain, filled in from reference TRBV18 and TRBJ1-1, reads NAGVMQNPRHLVRRRGQEARLRCSPMKGHSHVYWYRQLPEEGLKFMVYLQKENIIDESGMPKERFSAEFPKEGPSILRIQQVVRGDSAAYFCASSLGRDTEAFFGQGTRLTVV.

The gene calls are TRBV29-1 and TRBJ2-5; no clear D. Germline CDR1 reads SQVTM; CDR2 reads ANQGSEA. V lost 4 bases, J lost 5 bases, and 8 bases lay in between. This CDR3 spans 11 amino acids. The CDR3 spells CSVVPLETQYF. DNA of the CDR3: TGCAGCGTTGTTCCACTGGAGACCCAGTACTTC.

V gene TRBV5-1 combines with J gene TRBJ2-5; 8 positions match TRBD2. Germline assignment: CDR1 SGHRS and CDR2 YFSETQ. CDR3 length: 16 amino acids. V shed 1 base and J 5 bases; nucleotides not matched to a gene: 10. This CDR3 is CASSLRRGSGSETQYF. The CDR3 region has the DNA TGCGCCAGCAGCTTGCGTAGGGGAAGCGGGAGTGAGACCCAGTACTTC.

This clone has only a few counts. The V call is TRBV11-2, the J call TRBJ2-5; D gene uncertain. The CDR3 spans 12 residues. Germline V gene sequence: CDR1 SGHAT, CDR2 FQNNGV. Deletions cut 6 bases from V and 2 bases from J, with 7 bases between. The CDR3 loop reads CASRRGQETQYF. CDR3 in DNA: TGTGCCAGCAGGCGCGGACAAGAGACCCAGTACTTC.

This rearrangement joins TRBV6-1 to TRBJ2-4; D remains unclear. The germline gives CDR1 MNHNS, CDR2 SASEGT. The ends were cut back, 4 bases at V and 6 bases at J, with 13 bases in the middle. The CDR3 has 14 amino acids. The CDR3 bases are TGTGCCAGCAGTGTTCGACTTAGCCCAAACATTCAGTACTTC. Translation gives CASSVRLSPNIQYF.

V usage is TRBV20-1 and J usage is TRBJ2-7; D is unclear. V was trimmed by 3 bases and J by 3 bases, leaving 6 bases between them. The CDR3 totals 11 residues. Looked up from germline, CDR1 is DFQATT and CDR2 is SNEGSKA (reference sequence). The CDR3 DNA follows: TGCAGTGCTAGCCGACTCTACGAGCAGTACTTC. This translates into CSASRLYEQYF.

The chain carries TRBV14 and TRBJ1-1; possible D gene TRBD1, 5 bases. The CDR3 sequence is 15 residues long. The ends were cut back, 1 base at V and 5 bases at J, with 14 bases in the middle. Germline loops: CDR1 SGHDN, CDR2 FVKESK. The CDR3 sequence: CASSQGHGGYTEAFF. CDR3 DNA sequence: TGTGCCAGCAGCCAAGGACACGGGGGGTATACTGAAGCTTTCTTT. Together with reference TRBV14 and TRBJ1-1, the CDR3 gives the full variable domain: EAGVTQFPSHSVIEKGQTVTLRCDPISGHDNLYWYRRVMGKEIKFLLHFVKESKQDESGMPNNRFLAERTGGTYSTLKVQPAELEDSGVYFCASSQGHGGYTEAFFGQGTRLTVV.